The sequence of this T cell receptor (beta chain) was determined in a study of blood T cell repertoires in COVID-19 (dated by TCRdb to the early 2020s). For the wider study: The collaborator samples originated in the United States, Italy and Spain and spanned the acute and convalescent phases of COVID-19. The prospective study material was composed of cDNA or gDNA derived from T cells, B-cell-depleted T cells, or PBMCs. The dataset comprised deeply sampled blood TCRbeta repertoires from subjects exposed to, actively infected with, or recovered from COVID-19. The repertoires were released in a freely available public database intended as a resource for research on the immune response to SARS-CoV-2. The samples were drawn from the first 160 participants of the ongoing ImmuneRACE study and from 950 to 1,500 subjects provided by 6 global collaborators. Sample metadata almost always included a de-identified subject ID, COVID-19 status, age in years and sex. Where HLA class I and class II types were available, the types were taken from metadata supplied by the sample provider, not from assay-based typing.

One collaborating source in Seattle enrolled patients during active infection and followed them longitudinally through the course of disease. Whole blood was collected in K2EDTA tubes by collaborating institutions according to the institutions' own protocols. For TCRbeta analysis, collaborators shipped samples as frozen whole blood, isolated PBMCs, or DNA extracted from either of those sample types. General findings and caveats noted by the study authors: How much clinical and demographic metadata was included differed by source and by participant, and the metadata was provided uncurated.

This clone was counted once. The antigen this receptor binds is unknown. Per-base quality was not reported, and no clone a single base away is much larger than it. The germline V gene encodes CDR1 SGHDT and CDR2 YYEEEE. V was cut back by 0 bases and J by 3 bases, leaving a gap of 7 bases between them. From the cysteine up to the phenylalanine, the CDR3 has a length of 13 residues. Only CDR3 DNA remains: 39 bases, in frame from the first base. TCRbeta CDR3 regions were amplified from genomic DNA by means of the immunoSEQ Assay, a bias-controlled multiplex PCR. The authors' analysis ran thus. Nucleated cell counts per sample were estimated from amplification of reference gene primers within the assay. Sequence reads were collapsed and filtered to measure the absolute abundance of every unique TCRbeta CDR3 rearrangement. For each sample, productive Simpson clonality was calculated by taking the square root of Simpson's diversity index across productive rearrangements. TCRdb provides this immuneACCESS table in a form limited to in-frame rearrangements. Some clones are lacking; in checked studies, under half of them reflect an unresolved V gene, and why the rest are absent is not known. The DNA was the basis for D and trimming; V, J and clone size are from that table. Within this sample are 60,000 to 70,000 clones, with approximately 88% of them counted one time only. 43% of the sample goes to the ten largest clones.

This sequence originates from a woman aged 55-69 years with COVID-19, enrolled during active disease. Sequences were obtained from peripheral blood. The V gene is TRBV5-6 and the J gene is TRBJ2-7; the D gene remains uncertain. The nucleotide sequence is TGTGCCAGCAGCTTGGTGACATACTACGAGCAGTACTTC. This translates into CASSLVTYYEQYF.